A single sample gave rise to the 2 T cell receptor beta chains below, sequenced in a study of blood T cell repertoires in COVID-19. The method was immunoSEQ multiplex PCR; TCRdb's version includes in-frame clones alone and lacks a portion of them. The repertoire holds roughly 240,000 clones, approximately 85% seen once, with approximately 9.6% in the top ten. What was sequenced was PBMCs or T cells enriched from blood (not recorded which). These receptor sequences come from a woman between 50 and 59 years old with acute COVID-19.

The rearrangement joins TRBV5-1 to TRBJ1-4, with TRBD1 as a possible D gene (5 bases). V dropped 4 bases and J dropped 5 bases, with 24 bases sitting between them. The germline V gene encodes CDR1 SGHRS and CDR2 YFSETQ. This CDR3 is built from 18 residues. CDR3 bases: TGCGCCAGCAGCAGGGGACGGCCTACGGGGGGACCGAATGAAAAACTGTTTTTT. Protein product: CASSRGRPTGGPNEKLFF.

The J gene is TRBJ1-2, the V gene TRBV3-1 (or the pseudogene TRBV3-2); D is undetermined. Deletions cut 4 bases from V and 3 bases from J, with 15 bases between. This CDR3 is 15 amino acids long. Germline lookup yields CDR1 LGHDT and CDR2 YNNKEL (reference sequence). For the CDR3, the DNA is TGTGCCAGCAGCCCCTCGGGGAGGGCTCACTATGGCTACACCTTC. Translated: CASSPSGRAHYGYTF.